Listed below are T cell receptor beta chains from one sample, sequenced in a study of control samples from healthy donors and cancer patients. The repertoire was sequenced with immunoSEQ multiplex PCR; TCRdb's copy has only in-frame clones and lacks some. The table lists about 160,000 clones, approximately 90% of them singletons. Sample: blood. Source of these receptors: a young man in good health. CDR3s include the opening cysteine and the closing phenylalanine or tryptophan. The order of the fields is D gene, J gene, V gene, clone size, CDR3 DNA, CDR3 protein. A D gene is named only where the DNA matches it firmly. A row's size may be missing; if present it is once, few, many or a size class.

>NA|TRBJ1-3|TRBV3-1/TRBV3-2|NA
TGTGCCAGCAGCCAAATATACAGAAGAAACACCATATATTTT
CASSQIYRRNTIYF
>NA|TRBJ2-1|TRBV4-2|NA
TGTGCCAGCAGCCATCCGGGACTTCCCAATGAGCAGTTCTTC
CASSHPGLPNEQFF
>NA|TRBJ2-7|TRBV5-6|NA
TGTGCCAGCAGCTCGCCAGGGATAGACTCCTACGAGCAGTACTTC
CASSSPGIDSYEQYF
>NA|TRBJ1-1|TRBV28|NA
TGTGCCAGCAGTTTAGGGGGGGGGAACACTGAAGCTTTCTTT
CASSLGGGNTEAFF
>NA|TRBJ1-6|TRBV19|NA
TGTGCCACTACGGGAGATCCCAACAAGGACCTCCACTTT
CATTGDPNKDLHF
>TRBD1|TRBJ2-5|TRBV7-9|NA
TGTGCCAGCAGCTTGTTGGGACAGGGTGATGAGACCCAGTACTTC
CASSLLGQGDETQYF
>NA|TRBJ2-1|TRBV19|NA
TGTGCCAGTAGTATAAACTCAAGGGTGGATGAGCAGTTCTTC
CASSINSRVDEQFF
>NA|TRBJ1-4|TRBV18|NA
TGTGCCAGCTCACAGCCGGGGGCGCAAGGTGAAAAACTGTTTTTT
CASSQPGAQGEKLFF
>NA|TRBJ2-1|TRBV12-5|NA
TGTGCTAGTGGTTTGCCTTCCGTAGGGCAGGTCCCCGGTGGGCAGTTCTTC
CASGLPSVGQVPGGQFF
>NA|TRBJ2-2|TRBV9|NA
TGTGCCAGCAGCCCCATAGGACAAGCGAACACCGGGGAGCTGTTTTTT
CASSPIGQANTGELFF
>NA|TRBJ2-7|TRBV4-2|NA
TGTGCCAGCAGCCAAGGGACCTACTACGAGCAGTACTTC
CASSQGTYYEQYF
>NA|TRBJ2-1|TRBV10-3|NA
TGTGCCATCAGTGCCCTAAGGGGCGGGGCCAATGAGCAGTTCTTC
CAISALRGGANEQFF
>NA|TRBJ1-5|TRBV4-2|NA
TGTGCCAGCAGCCAGGGGGCCGGCAATCAGCCCCAGCATTTT
CASSQGAGNQPQHF
>TRBD2|TRBJ2-1|TRBV5-4|NA
TGTGCCAGCAGCATTCCGAGCGGGGGCTATTACAATGAGCAGTTCTTC
CASSIPSGGYYNEQFF
>NA|TRBJ2-5|TRBV6-2/TRBV6-3|NA
TGTGCCAGCAGTTCCCACGCCCCGGCGGCGGAGACCCAGTACTTC
CASSSHAPAAETQYF
>TRBD2|TRBJ2-7|TRBV12-3/TRBV12-4|NA
TGTGCCAGCTCGACTCAGCGGGGGGGGCAGTACTTC
CASSTQRGGQYF
>TRBD1|TRBJ1-5|TRBV28|NA
TGTGCCAGCAGTTTAGGGACAGGGGTAGGGCAGCCCCAGCATTTT
CASSLGTGVGQPQHF
>NA|TRBJ1-6|TRBV7-9|NA
TGTGCCAGCAGCACCGCCAGCGCCGCGGGTCGAGGGAATTCACCCCTCCACTTT
CASSTASAAGRGNSPLHF
>TRBD1|TRBJ1-5|TRBV6-6|NA
TGTGCCAGCACGGACAGGGAGGGACAGCCCCAGCATTTT
CASTDREGQPQHF
>NA|TRBJ1-1|TRBV28|NA
TGTGCCACCATGGATTCGGGACACCAGAACACTGAAGCTTTCTTT
CATMDSGHQNTEAFF
>NA|TRBJ1-5|TRBV7-2|NA
TGTGCCAGCAGCTTAGTTGGTGGGGGGAATCAGCCCCAGCATTTT
CASSLVGGGNQPQHF
>TRBD2|TRBJ2-1|TRBV11-3|once
TGTGCCAGCAGCTTAGGGACTAGCGGGTCCAATGAGCAGTTCTTC
CASSLGTSGSNEQFF
>TRBD2|TRBJ2-1|TRBV2|NA
TGTGCCAGCAGTGAAGGGGAGGGCCCTGGGAATGAGCAGTTCTTC
CASSEGEGPGNEQFF
>TRBD1|TRBJ2-1|TRBV14|NA
TGTGCCAGCAGCAGCCGGGACAGATACAATGAGCAGTTCTTC
CASSSRDRYNEQFF
>NA|TRBJ2-2|TRBV24-1|NA
TGTGCCACCAGCCCCGGGGTCGGGGAGCTGTTTTTT
CATSPGVGELFF
>NA|TRBJ2-7|TRBV19|NA
TGTGCCAGTAGTCCCTCGGGGGACCTCTACGAGCAGTACTTC
CASSPSGDLYEQYF
>NA|TRBJ2-3|TRBV10-3|NA
TGTGCCATCAGTGAGGACCTCGACACAGATACGCAGTATTTT
CAISEDLDTDTQYF
>NA|TRBJ1-3|TRBV11-1|NA
TGTGCCAGCAGCTCCATCTCTGGAAACACCATATATTTT
CASSSISGNTIYF
>NA|TRBJ2-1|TRBV9|NA
TGTGCCAGCAGCGGATTGGTTAGCGGCAGCTCCTACAATGAGCAGTTCTTC
CASSGLVSGSSYNEQFF
>NA|TRBJ2-7|TRBV2|NA
TGTGCCAGCAGTGACGAATACGAGCAGTACTTC
CASSDEYEQYF
>TRBD1|TRBJ1-1|TRBV4-1|NA
TGCGCCAGCAGCCTTGTGGGCACAGGGGCTGAAGCTTTCTTT
CASSLVGTGAEAFF
>NA|TRBJ2-1|TRBV7-3|NA
TGTGCCAGCAGCCCGGACAGCAATGAGCAGTTCTTC
CASSPDSNEQFF
>NA|TRBJ1-2|TRBV19|once
TGTGCCAGTAGGTCACCTACAACCTATGGCTACACCTTC
CASRSPTTYGYTF
>NA|TRBJ1-4|TRBV5-1|few
TGCGCCAGCAGCCGGCAGGGGAAGGAGGGTGAAAAACTGTTTTTT
CASSRQGKEGEKLFF
>TRBD1|TRBJ2-2|TRBV6-1|NA
TGTGCCAGCAGTGACGCGGTCTTAGGACAGGGGGCTAACACCGGGGAGCTGTTTTTT
CASSDAVLGQGANTGELFF
>TRBD1|TRBJ2-2|TRBV7-2|few
TGTGCCAGCAGCGGTGACAGGGGCTTAAACACCGGGGAGCTGTTTTTT
CASSGDRGLNTGELFF
>TRBD1|TRBJ1-2|TRBV19|NA
TGTGCCAGTAGTATATCCCCGGGACAGGGGGGCTTCTATGGCTACACCTTC
CASSISPGQGGFYGYTF
>TRBD2|TRBJ2-2|TRBV5-1|NA
TGCGCCAGCAGCTTGAAGACTAGCGGGAGTACCGGGGAGCTGTTTTTT
CASSLKTSGSTGELFF
>NA|TRBJ1-1|TRBV6-5|NA
TGTGCCAGCATTCTCGGGACCGCGGGTTACACTGAAGCTTTCTTT
CASILGTAGYTEAFF
>NA|TRBJ1-5|TRBV28|NA
TGTGCCAGCAGTTTTACGGGAGGGGGTCAGCCCCAGCATTTT
CASSFTGGGQPQHF
>NA|TRBJ1-6|TRBV28|NA
TGTGCCAGCAGTTCTTACGACAGCAGCTCCTATAATTCACCCCTCCACTTT
CASSSYDSSSYNSPLHF
>NA|TRBJ1-1|TRBV10-3|NA
TGTGCCATCAGTGTAGAGGGGAACACTGAAGCTTTCTTT
CAISVEGNTEAFF
>NA|TRBJ2-5|TRBV7-2|NA
TGTGCCAGCACCCTAGGGGGGAGTTTATGGCAAGAGACCCAGTACTTC
CASTLGGSLWQETQYF
>TRBD1|TRBJ2-3|TRBV3-1/TRBV3-2|NA
TGTGCCAGCAGCCGGCGACAGGGGTCGTTCGATACGCAGTATTTT
CASSRRQGSFDTQYF
>NA|TRBJ2-7|TRBV3-1/TRBV3-2|NA
TGTGCCAGCAGCGCCACAGGTACGAAGCAGTACTTC
CASSATGTKQYF
>NA|TRBJ2-1|TRBV11-3|NA
TGTGCCAGCAGCTTAGATCAGACGAGCTCCTACAATGAGCAGTTCTTC
CASSLDQTSSYNEQFF
>NA|TRBJ2-1|TRBV19|NA
TGTGCCAGTCGGGACTTCCCCTACAATGAGCAGTTCTTC
CASRDFPYNEQFF
>TRBD1|TRBJ2-2|TRBV7-6|few
TGTGCCAGCAGCTTAGTGGGACAGGGGTGGAACACCGGGGAGCTGTTTTTT
CASSLVGQGWNTGELFF
>NA|TRBJ2-3|TRBV19|NA
TGTGCCAGTAGGAAGGAAGATACGCAGTATTTT
CASRKEDTQYF
>TRBD1|TRBJ1-2|TRBV12-5|NA
TGTGCTAGTGGTTTCTACCGGGACAGGTTGAGCTATGGCTACACCTTC
CASGFYRDRLSYGYTF
>TRBD1|TRBJ1-6|TRBV7-7|NA
TGTGCCAGCAGCCCAAACTCCCTCATCGGGACAGGGAATTCACCCCTCCACTTT
CASSPNSLIGTGNSPLHF
>NA|TRBJ1-3|TRBV2|NA
TGTGCCAGCAGTGAATACGGATCCTCTGGAAACACCATATATTTT
CASSEYGSSGNTIYF
>NA|TRBJ2-5|TRBV4-2|few
TGTGCCAGCAGCCAAGATAAGAAGCCAGCACGAGAGACCCAGTACTTC
CASSQDKKPARETQYF
>NA|TRBJ2-5|TRBV24-1|NA
TGTGCCACCAGTGGAAACCGGGGCCAAGAGACCCAGTACTTC
CATSGNRGQETQYF
>NA|TRBJ2-5|TRBV6-5|NA
TGTGCCAGCAGGGGGGGAGTAGCAGGCTCAGAGACCCAGTACTTC
CASRGGVAGSETQYF
>NA|TRBJ2-1|TRBV7-3|NA
TGTGCCAGCAGCACAAGGGTCTACAATGAGCAGTTCTTC
CASSTRVYNEQFF
>NA|TRBJ2-3|TRBV15|NA
TGTGCCACCAGCAGAGATGCTCAGGGAGGACCTATTAGCACAGATACGCAGTATTTT
CATSRDAQGGPISTDTQYF